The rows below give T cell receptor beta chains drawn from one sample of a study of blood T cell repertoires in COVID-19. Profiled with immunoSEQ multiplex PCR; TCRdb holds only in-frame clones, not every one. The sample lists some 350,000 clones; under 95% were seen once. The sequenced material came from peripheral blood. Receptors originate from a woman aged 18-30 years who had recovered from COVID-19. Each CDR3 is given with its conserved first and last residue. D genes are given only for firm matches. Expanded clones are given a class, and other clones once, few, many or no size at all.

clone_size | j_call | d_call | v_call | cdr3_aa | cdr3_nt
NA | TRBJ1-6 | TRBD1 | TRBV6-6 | CASSTQGLGSPLHF | TGTGCCAGCAGCACACAGGGGCTGGGGTCACCCCTCCACTTT
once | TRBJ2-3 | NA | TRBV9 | CASSTSGYHVDTQYF | TGTGCCAGCAGCACCAGTGGTTACCACGTGGATACGCAGTATTTT
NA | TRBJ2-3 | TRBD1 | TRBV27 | CASSLRTGGSTDTQYF | TGTGCCAGCAGTTTACGGACAGGGGGGTCCACAGATACGCAGTATTTT
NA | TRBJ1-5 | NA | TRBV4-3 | CASSQDLGYSNQPQHF | TGCGCCAGCAGCCAAGATCTCGGGTATAGCAATCAGCCCCAGCATTTT
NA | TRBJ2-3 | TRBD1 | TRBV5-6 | CASSFDGQGDTQYF | TGTGCCAGCAGCTTCGACGGACAGGGAGATACGCAGTATTTT
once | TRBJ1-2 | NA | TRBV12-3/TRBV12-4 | CASSFRGADGYTF | TGTGCCAGCAGTTTTCGGGGGGCTGATGGCTACACCTTC
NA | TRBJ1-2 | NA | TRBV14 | CASSGQGLYGYTF | TGTGCCAGCAGCGGGCAGGGCCTCTATGGCTACACCTTC
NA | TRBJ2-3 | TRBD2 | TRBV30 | CAWRGLAGGPSPVYF | TGTGCCTGGAGGGGACTAGCGGGAGGGCCTTCACCAGTCTATTTT
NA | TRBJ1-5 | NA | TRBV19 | CASTPEIRGQPQHF | TGTGCCAGTACTCCCGAAATCCGGGGTCAGCCCCAGCATTTT
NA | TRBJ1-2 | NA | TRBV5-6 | CASSTDGRRRHYGYTF | TGTGCCAGCAGCACCGACGGGAGGCGAAGACACTATGGCTACACCTTC
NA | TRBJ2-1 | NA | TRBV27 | CASSNVLAGLMSSYNEQFF | TGTGCCAGCAGCAATGTCTTGGCGGGATTGATGAGTTCCTACAATGAGCAGTTCTTC
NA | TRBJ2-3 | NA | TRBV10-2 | CASSEVGGTTDTQYF | TGCGCCAGCAGTGAGGTGGGAGGTACCACAGATACGCAGTATTTT
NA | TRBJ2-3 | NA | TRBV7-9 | CASSLTPNTGTWVDTQYF | TGTGCCAGCAGCTTAACCCCTAACACAGGGACCTGGGTGGATACGCAGTATTTT
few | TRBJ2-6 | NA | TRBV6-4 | CASSVDTNSGANVLTF | TGTGCCAGCAGTGTGGACACCAACTCTGGGGCCAACGTCCTGACTTTC
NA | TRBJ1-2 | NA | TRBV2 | CASRATGNYGYTF | TGTGCCAGCAGGGCAACCGGGAACTATGGCTACACCTTC
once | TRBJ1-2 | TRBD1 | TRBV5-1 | CASSLGSGQPSKSGGYTF | TGCGCCAGCAGCTTGGGGTCGGGACAGCCGTCCAAATCCGGTGGCTACACCTTC
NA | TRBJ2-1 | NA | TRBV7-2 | CASSLATTSREQFF | TGTGCCAGCAGCCTAGCTACGACTAGTAGGGAGCAGTTCTTC
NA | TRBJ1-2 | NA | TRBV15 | CATSPQGYGYTF | TGTGCCACCAGCCCGCAGGGGTATGGCTACACCTTC
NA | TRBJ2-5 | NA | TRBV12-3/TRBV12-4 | CASSFGVGETQYF | TGTGCCAGCAGCTTCGGGGTGGGGGAGACCCAGTACTTC
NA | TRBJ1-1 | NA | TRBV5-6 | CASSSYGGNTEAFF | TGTGCCAGCAGCTCCTACGGGGGGAACACTGAAGCTTTCTTT
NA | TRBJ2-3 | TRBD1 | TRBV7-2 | CASSGQGADTQYF | TGTGCCAGCAGCGGACAGGGGGCAGATACGCAGTATTTT
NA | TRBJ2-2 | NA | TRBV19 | CASSIVIASSGELFF | TGTGCCAGTAGTATCGTGATAGCGTCATCCGGGGAGCTGTTTTTT
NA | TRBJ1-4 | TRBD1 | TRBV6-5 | CASRPRQGIREKLFF | TGTGCCAGCAGACCCCGACAGGGAATTCGGGAAAAACTGTTTTTT
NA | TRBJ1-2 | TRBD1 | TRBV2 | CASSLETGQHGYTF | TGTGCCAGCAGTTTGGAGACAGGGCAACACGGCTACACCTTC
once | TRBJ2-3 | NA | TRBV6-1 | CASSEQYRVADTQYF | TGTGCCAGCAGTGAACAGTACAGGGTGGCAGATACGCAGTATTTT
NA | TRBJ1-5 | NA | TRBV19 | CASSRGRGTNQPQHF | TGTGCCAGTAGTAGGGGCAGGGGAACCAATCAGCCCCAGCATTTT
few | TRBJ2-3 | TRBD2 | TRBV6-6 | CASSFPSGDQTDTQYF | TGTGCCAGCAGTTTTCCGAGCGGGGATCAGACAGATACGCAGTATTTT
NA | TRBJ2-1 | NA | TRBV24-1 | CAASSYNEQFF | TGTGCCGCTAGTTCCTACAATGAGCAGTTCTTC
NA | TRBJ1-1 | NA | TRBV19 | CASSMEGREAFF | TGTGCCAGTAGTATGGAGGGGCGTGAAGCTTTCTTT
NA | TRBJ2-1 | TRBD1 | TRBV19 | CASNDRVNEQFF | TGTGCCAGTAACGACAGGGTTAATGAGCAGTTCTTC
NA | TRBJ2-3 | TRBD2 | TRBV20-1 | CSASDGGSFTTQYF | TGCAGTGCTAGTGATGGCGGGAGCTTCACTACGCAGTATTTT
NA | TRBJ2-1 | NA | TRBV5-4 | CASSLGPSSYNEQFF | TGTGCCAGCAGCTTGGGCCCGAGCTCCTACAATGAGCAGTTCTTC
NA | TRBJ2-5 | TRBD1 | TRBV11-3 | CASSQGTGGQETQYF | TGTGCCAGCAGCCAAGGGACAGGGGGCCAAGAGACCCAGTACTTC
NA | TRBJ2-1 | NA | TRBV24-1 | CATSDLTGSSYNEQFF | TGTGCCACCAGTGATTTAACCGGGAGCTCCTACAATGAGCAGTTCTTC
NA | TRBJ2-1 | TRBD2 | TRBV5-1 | CASTRTSSYNEQFF | TGCGCCAGCACTAGGACTAGTTCCTACAATGAGCAGTTCTTC
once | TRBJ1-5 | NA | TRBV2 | CASSYETRGFGQPQHF | TGTGCCAGCAGTTATGAAACACGAGGGTTTGGTCAGCCCCAGCATTTT
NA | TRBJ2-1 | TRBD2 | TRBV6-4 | CASSAGLAGYNEQFF | TGTGCCAGCAGTGCTGGACTAGCGGGCTACAATGAGCAGTTCTTC
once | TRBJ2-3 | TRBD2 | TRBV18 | CASSPPRTSGRARTDTQYF | TGTGCCAGCTCACCCCCCCGGACTAGCGGGAGGGCCCGAACAGATACGCAGTATTTT
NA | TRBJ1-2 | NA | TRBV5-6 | CASSLPDSYGYTF | TGTGCCAGCAGCTTGCCAGACTCCTATGGCTACACCTTC
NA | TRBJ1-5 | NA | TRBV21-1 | CASSKDVRGQQPQHF | TGTGCCAGCAGCAAAGATGTCAGGGGGCAGCAGCCCCAGCATTTT
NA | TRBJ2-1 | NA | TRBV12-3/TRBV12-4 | CASSLLGRQFF | TGTGCCAGCAGTTTGTTGGGGAGGCAGTTCTTC
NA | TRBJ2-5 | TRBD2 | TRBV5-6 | CASSQPSGRAETQYF | TGTGCCAGCAGCCAACCGAGCGGGAGGGCGGAGACCCAGTACTTC
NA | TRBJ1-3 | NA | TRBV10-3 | CAISEFSLTRGNTIYF | TGTGCCATCAGTGAATTTTCCCTAACGAGAGGAAACACCATATATTTT
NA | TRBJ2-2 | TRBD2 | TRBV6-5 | CASPWGGNTGELFF | TGTGCCAGCCCCTGGGGGGGGAACACCGGGGAGCTGTTTTTT
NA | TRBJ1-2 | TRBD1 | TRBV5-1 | CASSVRQGDGYTF | TGCGCCAGCAGCGTACGACAGGGCGATGGCTACACCTTC
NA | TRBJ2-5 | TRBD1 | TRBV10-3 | CAISESQGLQTQYF | TGTGCCATCAGTGAGTCACAGGGGTTACAGACCCAGTACTTC
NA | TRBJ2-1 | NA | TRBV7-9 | CASSLAVGSLNEQFF | TGTGCCAGCAGCTTAGCGGTGGGGAGTCTCAATGAGCAGTTCTTC
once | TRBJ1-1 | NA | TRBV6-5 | CASNPPGGAATEAFF | TGTGCCAGCAACCCGCCCGGGGGGGCCGCAACTGAAGCTTTCTTT
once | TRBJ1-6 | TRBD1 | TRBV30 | CAWSQGAPLHF | TGTGCCTGGAGTCAGGGGGCACCCCTCCACTTT
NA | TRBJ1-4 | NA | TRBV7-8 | CASSLASGGTNEKLFF | TGTGCCAGCAGCTTAGCAAGCGGCGGAACTAATGAAAAACTGTTTTTT
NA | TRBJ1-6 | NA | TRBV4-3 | CASSQDRSVSPLHF | TGCGCCAGCAGCCAAGATCGTTCGGTCTCACCCCTCCACTTT
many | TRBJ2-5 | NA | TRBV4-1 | CASSQDDWRTQYF | TGCGCCAGCAGCCAAGATGACTGGCGGACCCAGTACTTC
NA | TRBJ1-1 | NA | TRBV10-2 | CASSESTGNEAFF | TGCGCCAGCAGTGAGTCCACAGGGAATGAAGCTTTCTTT
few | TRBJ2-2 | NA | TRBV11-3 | CASRPGTEAGELFF | TGTGCCAGCAGGCCGGGGACTGAAGCCGGGGAGCTGTTTTTT
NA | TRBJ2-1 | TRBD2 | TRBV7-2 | CASSLRAASGYNEQFF | TGTGCCAGCAGCTTAAGGGCGGCTAGCGGCTACAATGAGCAGTTCTTC